The 10 T cell receptor beta chains below come from one sample, sequenced in a study of OX40 agonist ivuxolimab in advanced cancers. The table came from immunoSEQ multiplex PCR; TCRdb's copy has only in-frame clones and leaves some out. The data hold roughly 100,000 clones, with over 75% observed a single time. The source was CD4+ or CD8+ T cells sorted from blood, collected in a trial of the OX40 agonist ivuxolimab. The source of these receptors is an adult with an advanced solid tumor such as melanoma, head and neck, liver or kidney cancer.

V gene TRBV7-2 combines with J gene TRBJ2-7, with 10 bases lining up with TRBD1. The CDR3 spans 13 residues. In germline, CDR1 is SGHTA, CDR2 FQGNSA. The V gene end was trimmed by 1 base and the J gene end by 9 bases; junction bases not matched to a gene: 3. As DNA, the CDR3 is TGTGCCAGCAGCTTAGGACAGGGGGCACGGCAGTACTTC. Translation gives CASSLGQGARQYF.

The chain uses TRBV7-2 and TRBJ2-1; D not resolved. The germline V gene has CDR1 SGHTA and CDR2 FQGNSA. Trimming left V 4 bases short and J 0 bases short, with 10 bases between. The CDR3 covers 15 residues. Here the CDR3 DNA reads TGTGCCAGCAGCTCGGACGGAGACTCCTACAATGAGCAGTTCTTC. Amino acids: CASSSDGDSYNEQFF.

This clone showed up just once. The rearrangement links TRBV7-9 to TRBJ2-7, with D perhaps matching TRBD1 (5 bases). Trimming removed 6 bases at V and 0 bases at J, with 15 bases between. CDR1 is SEHNR and CDR2 is FQNEAQ in the germline V gene (reference sequence). The CDR3 totals 15 residues. The CDR3 sequence: CASRPDSPSSYEQYF. The CDR3 DNA reads as TGTGCCAGCAGACCAGACAGCCCGAGCTCCTACGAGCAGTACTTC.

Remarks on this clone: An end of the junction differs from the germline gene, which may be a read error. The gene calls are TRBV9 and TRBJ1-6; D is unclear. This CDR3 is built from 15 residues. The V gene's germline CDR1 is SGDLS and CDR2 YYNGEE. The chain's CDR3 is CASSVAGLGNSPFHF. The CDR3, as DNA: TGTGCCAGCAGCGTAGCTGGTTTGGGTAATTCACCCTTCCACTTT.

V is TRBV18 and J is TRBJ2-7, with D perhaps assigned TRBD1 or TRBD2 (5 bases each). The CDR3 covers 14 residues. Germline V CDR1 and CDR2: KGHSH, LQKENI. Trimming took off 3 bases at V and 10 bases at J, with 19 bases between the two ends. CDR3: CASSPSTGQRDQYF. The CDR3 DNA is TGTGCCAGCTCACCCTCGACGGGGCAGAGGGATCAGTACTTC.

J is TRBJ2-7 and V is TRBV4-2, with 7 bases lining up with TRBD1. Per germline, CDR1 LGHNA and CDR2 YNFKEQ. With V trimmed by 4 bases and J by 0 bases, 12 bases remained unmatched. CDR3 length: 17 residues. DNA of the CDR3: TGTGCCAGCAGCCCGAATTCCGGGACAGCCACCTCCTACGAGCAGTACTTC. It yields the protein CASSPNSGTATSYEQYF.

The V call is TRBV4-1, the J call TRBJ2-2; D is perhaps TRBD1 (6 bases). The CDR3 sequence is 14 residues long. Trimming shortened V by 1 base and J by 5 bases, and 8 bases separated the two germline ends. CDR1 MGHRA and CDR2 YSYEKL come from the germline V gene. CDR3 DNA sequence: TGCGCCAGCAGCCAAGTAGGGGGAACCGGGGAGCTGTTTTTT. Translating it yields CASSQVGGTGELFF.

The J gene is TRBJ2-7, the V gene TRBV10-3; TRBD1 matches 9 bases. The germline V gene has CDR1 ENHRY and CDR2 SYGVKD. V was clipped by 10 bases and J by 4 bases; unmatched bases: 11. The CDR3 runs 14 residues. Here the CDR3 DNA reads TGTGCCACCAGCCCCGGGACAGGGAGGTACGAGCAGTACTTC. Translated: CATSPGTGRYEQYF.

This chain links TRBV11-3 with TRBJ2-4; no definite D call. Germline V gene sequence: CDR1 SGHNT, CDR2 YENEEA. This CDR3 spans 14 amino acids. Deletions cut 1 base from V and 6 bases from J, with 10 bases between. DNA for the CDR3: TGTGCCAGCAGCTTAGGGCCCGGACCAAACATTCAGTACTTC. Translation gives CASSLGPGPNIQYF.

The rearrangement joins TRBV7-9 to TRBJ2-1; perhaps TRBD1 as D (5 bases). V lost 5 bases and J lost 9, with 20 bases in between. The CDR3 consists of 15 residues. Germline V lookup: CDR1 SEHNR, CDR2 FQNEAQ (reference sequence). The CDR3 region has the DNA TGTGCCAGCAGCCCGCTCCGTATTCGGACAAGTGAGCAGTTCTTC. Amino acids: CASSPLRIRTSEQFF.